What follows is one T cell receptor beta chain and its context. J was trimmed by 1 base and V by 7 bases; bases with no gene match: 9. CDR1 is LNHDA and CDR2 is SQIVND in the germline V gene (reference sequence). This CDR3 spans 15 amino acids. Source study methods: Nucleated cell number was recorded as an estimate derived from reference gene primer amplification. TCRdb's copy holds only in-frame clones and misses some; the assay was immunoSEQ multiplex PCR. The DNA gave D and trimming, while V, J and clone size come from that table. The sample shows under 140,000 clones, nearly 80% of them seen only once. The data were taken from a study of blood T cell repertoires in COVID-19. About the study: The origin of the acute and convalescent COVID-19 samples was the United States, Italy and Spain. Nucleic acid was either cDNA or gDNA, and it came from T cells, B-cell-depleted T cells, or PBMCs.

The TCR sequence derives from a woman aged 80 or over with active or convalescent COVID-19. This sequence joins TRBV19 and TRBJ1-2, with 7 bases lining up with TRBD1. Sequencing was performed on peripheral blood. The CDR3 loop reads CASTPTDRNNYGYTF. The DNA of the CDR3 is TGTGCCAGTACCCCAACGGACAGGAATAACTATGGCTACACCTTC.